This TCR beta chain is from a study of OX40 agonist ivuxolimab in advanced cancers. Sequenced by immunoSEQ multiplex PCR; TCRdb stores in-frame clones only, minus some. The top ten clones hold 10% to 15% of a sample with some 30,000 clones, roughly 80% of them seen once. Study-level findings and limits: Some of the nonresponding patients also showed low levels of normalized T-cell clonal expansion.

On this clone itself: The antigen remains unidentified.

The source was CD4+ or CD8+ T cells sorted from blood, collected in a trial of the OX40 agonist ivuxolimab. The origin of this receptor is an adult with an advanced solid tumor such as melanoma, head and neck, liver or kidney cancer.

The CDR3 reads CASSRHNTSRNQPQHF. Written as DNA, the CDR3 is TGTGCCAGTAGCCGACACAACACTAGCCGCAATCAGCCCCAGCATTTT. The chain carries TRBV19 and TRBJ1-5, with no clear D. Trimming left V 6 bases short and J 2 bases short, with 17 bases between. The CDR3 is 16 residues long. Germline V lookup: CDR1 LNHDA, CDR2 SQIVND (reference sequence).